The next 18 T cell receptor beta chains were all read from a single sample in a study of blood T cell repertoires in COVID-19. TCRdb keeps only in-frame clones here, not all; method: immunoSEQ multiplex PCR. The profile shows 75,000 to 100,000 clones, more than 75% of them singletons. The sample taken for sequencing was peripheral blood. These TCRs come from a man aged 50 to 60 with active or convalescent COVID-19.

The chain joins TRBV11-2 to TRBJ1-1; D might be TRBD1 (6 bases). The CDR3 loop spans 15 amino acids. The V gene's germline CDR1 is SGHAT and CDR2 FQNNGV. Deletions cut 1 base from V and 4 bases from J, with 13 bases between. CDR3 nucleotides: TGTGCCAGCAGCTTAGTGGGGGGGCCGGGCACTGAAGCTTTCTTT. It encodes CASSLVGGPGTEAFF.

The chain recombines TRBV11-3 with TRBJ1-6, with a possible D match to TRBD1 (5 bases). The CDR3 contains 13 residues. V dropped 6 bases and J dropped 10 bases, with 13 bases sitting between them. Germline V CDR1 and CDR2: SGHNT, YENEEA. The CDR3 DNA follows: TGTGCCAGCAGTCCGGGGGGGGACTCACCCCTCCACTTT. It codes for CASSPGGDSPLHF.

The V and J genes are TRBV2 and TRBJ1-5; D may be TRBD1 (5 bases). V was shortened by 5 bases and J by 0 bases, with 14 bases between the two germline ends. The germline gives CDR1 SNHLY, CDR2 FYNNEI. This CDR3 contains 16 residues. This CDR3 is CASSSLGGPSNQPQHF. For the CDR3, the DNA is TGTGCCAGCAGTTCATTGGGGGGACCTAGCAATCAGCCCCAGCATTTT.

The CDR3 loop reads CASSQPGQVFATNEKLFF. The CDR3, as DNA: TGCGCCAGCAGCCAACCGGGACAAGTATTTGCAACTAATGAAAAACTGTTTTTT. The chain recombines TRBV4-1 with TRBJ1-4; TRBD1 is a possible D gene (6 bases). The CDR3 length is 18 residues. The germline V gene has CDR1 MGHRA and CDR2 YSYEKL. Trimming removed 2 bases at V and 0 bases at J, with 16 bases between.

The V call is TRBV29-1, the J call TRBJ2-3; the D gene is possibly TRBD2 (6 bases). Trimming left V 5 bases short and J 2 bases short, with 14 bases between. The CDR3 has 14 amino acids. Looked up from germline, CDR1 is SQVTM and CDR2 is ANQGSEA. CDR3 DNA: TGCAGCGTTCCGGTTAGCGGTATCACAGATACGCAGTATTTT. Translating gives CSVPVSGITDTQYF.

The sample holds a few counts of this clone. The chain combines TRBV2 with TRBJ2-7; 7 bases align to TRBD2. Germline CDR1 reads SNHLY; CDR2 reads FYNNEI. The CDR3 sequence is 13 residues long. Trimming at V came to 7 bases and at J to 0 bases, leaving 3 bases not matched to a gene. CDR3 sequence reads: CASKSGDSYEQYF. The DNA for the CDR3 is TGTGCCAGCAAAAGCGGGGACTCCTACGAGCAGTACTTC.

The chain links TRBV5-1 to TRBJ2-2; possible D gene TRBD2, 6 bases. V was trimmed by 0 bases and J by 3 bases, leaving 12 bases between them. From germline, CDR1 is SGHRS and CDR2 YFSETQ. The length of the CDR3 is 16 residues. CDR3 region: CASSLAGSGYTGELFF. In DNA, the CDR3 is TGCGCCAGCAGCTTGGCCGGTAGCGGCTACACCGGGGAGCTGTTTTTT.

The genes are TRBV19 and TRBJ1-6, with D possibly matching TRBD1 (6 bases). V was pared by 8 bases and J by 7 bases, with 9 bases between. The germline V gene has CDR1 LNHDA and CDR2 SQIVND (reference sequence). The CDR3 totals 12 residues. The CDR3 nucleotides read TGTGCCAGTTCAGGACAGAATTCACCCCTCCACTTT. This sequence encodes CASSGQNSPLHF.

The J gene is TRBJ2-1, the V gene TRBV15; 9 bases fit TRBD1. The CDR3 contains 15 residues. Germline V gene lookup returns CDR1 LNHNV and CDR2 YYDKDF (reference sequence). Trimming removed 7 bases from V and 8 bases from J; junction bases left unmatched: 12. Here the CDR3 DNA reads TGTGCCACCAAGGAAGGGACAGGGATCTTGGATGAGCAGTTCTTC. Translated: CATKEGTGILDEQFF.

This clone was counted between two and nine times. The gene calls are TRBV7-2 and TRBJ2-1; D call uncertain. Trimming removed 4 bases from V and 4 bases from J, with 8 bases in between. This CDR3 region has 13 residues. Germline CDR1 SGHTA, CDR2 FQGNSA. CDR3 amino acids: CASSSPGYNEQFF. The CDR3 DNA reads as TGTGCCAGCAGCTCCCCCGGGTACAATGAGCAGTTCTTC.

J is TRBJ2-5 and V is TRBV2, with 9 nucleotides matching TRBD1. CDR3 length equals 14 residues. Germline V gene data show CDR1 as SNHLY and CDR2 as FYNNEI. V shed 10 bases and J 4 bases; nucleotides not matched to a gene: 10. CDR3 loop: CATRDRVVRETQYF. The DNA for the CDR3 is TGTGCCACTCGGGACAGGGTGGTTCGAGAGACCCAGTACTTC. Looking up the rest from reference TRBV2 and TRBJ2-5 gives the full variable domain: EPEVTQTPSHQVTQMGQEVILRCVPISNHLYFYWYRQILGQKVEFLVSFYNNEISEKSEIFDDQFSVERPDGSNFTLKIRSTKLEDSAMYFCATRDRVVRETQYFGPGTRLLVL.

The chain couples TRBV10-3 to TRBJ1-6; TRBD1 matches at 7 bases. Germline CDR1 reads ENHRY; CDR2 reads SYGVKD. The CDR3 has 12 residues. Trimming cost V 10 bases and J 5 bases; bases outside gene matches: 2. DNA of the CDR3: TGTGCCACCACAGGGGATAATTCACCCCTCCACTTT. As protein: CATTGDNSPLHF.

The genes are TRBV28 and TRBJ1-3; a weak D match, TRBD1 (5 bases). CDR1 and CDR2 (germline): MDHEN, SYDVKM. The V and J ends lost 5 bases and 1 base respectively, with 6 bases between them. CDR3 size: 13 residues. CDR3: CASSTGSGNTIYF. DNA for the CDR3: TGTGCCAGCAGTACAGGTTCTGGAAACACCATATATTTT. The full variable domain, its missing parts supplied by reference TRBV28 and TRBJ1-3, is DVKVTQSSRYLVKRTGEKVFLECVQDMDHENMFWYRQDPGLGLRLIYFSYDVKMKEKGDIPEGYSVSREKKERFSLILESASTNQTSMYLCASSTGSGNTIYFGEGSWLTVV.

This clone was counted between two and nine times. This sequence joins TRBV7-2 and TRBJ2-2; D ambiguous. This CDR3 spans 13 amino acids. V dropped 5 bases and J dropped 4 bases, with 8 bases sitting between them. Germline CDR1 SGHTA, CDR2 FQGNSA. CDR3 sequence (DNA): TGTGCCAGCAGCCCCTACGGCACCGGGGAGCTGTTTTTT. Its protein product is CASSPYGTGELFF.

The table lists this clone with a few counts. This chain joins TRBV28 and TRBJ2-7; perhaps TRBD1 as D (6 bases). This CDR3 region has 14 residues. Germline loops: CDR1 MDHEN, CDR2 SYDVKM. The ends were cut back, 7 bases at V and 5 bases at J, with 18 bases in the middle. The CDR3 loop reads CASKGVDPDNEQYV. DNA for the CDR3: TGTGCCAGCAAGGGGGTCGACCCCGACAACGAGCAGTACGTC.

This rearrangement joins TRBV7-2 to TRBJ2-1; D is possibly TRBD2 (5 bases). V lost 5 bases and J 10 bases, leaving 12 bases between the germline ends. The CDR3 contains 12 residues. Germline CDR1 SGHTA, CDR2 FQGNSA. CDR3 region: CASSRSPGEQFF. The DNA of the CDR3 is TGTGCCAGCAGCCGATCCCCGGGGGAGCAGTTCTTC.

The chain recombines TRBV5-4 with TRBJ2-1; 7 bases map to TRBD1. This CDR3 contains 15 residues. Per germline, CDR1 SGHNT and CDR2 YYREEE (reference sequence). Losses at the gene ends were 5 bases for V and 4 bases for J; bases not matched to a gene: 9. The CDR3 reads CASSIQGPPYNEQFF. CDR3 DNA: TGTGCCAGCAGTATACAGGGGCCACCATACAATGAGCAGTTCTTC. The whole variable domain, remainder taken from reference TRBV5-4 and TRBJ2-1, is ETGVTQSPTHLIKTRGQQVTLRCSSQSGHNTVSWYQQALGQGPQFIFQYYREEENGRGNFPPRFSGLQFPNYSSELNVNALELDDSALYLCASSIQGPPYNEQFFGPGTRLTVL.

This chain connects TRBV3-1 (or the pseudogene TRBV3-2) to TRBJ2-1, with 9 bases matching TRBD2. The germline gives CDR1 LGHDT, CDR2 YNNKEL (reference sequence). The CDR3 contains 14 residues. V trimming: 5 bases; J trimming: 7 bases; junction bases outside the gene matches: 6. The chain's CDR3 is CASSWGGGANEQFF. DNA for the CDR3: TGTGCCAGCAGCTGGGGCGGGGGGGCGAATGAGCAGTTCTTC.